This T cell receptor beta chain was found in a study of cytomegalovirus exposure and HLA in healthy donors. The study's findings and limits: Productive rates of about 90% or about 30% were seen for most TCR beta V segments in an earlier analysis. Immune exposure information available was restricted to CMV serostatus. The CMV antigen specificity of a few CMV-associated chains was confirmed through in vitro analysis. Many donors carried some public TCRs, although rarity characterized most TCR sequences.

Worth noting for this clone: Its antigen is unidentified.

V trimming: 3 bases; J trimming: 0 bases; junction bases outside the gene matches: 2. The CDR3 loop spans 15 amino acids. CDR1 and CDR2 from the germline V gene are SEHNR and FQNEAQ (reference sequence). This PCR relied on a set of 60 Vbeta primers and 13 Jbeta primers. Assay used: immunoSEQ multiplex PCR; TCRdb lists only in-frame clones, some missing. The repertoire has approximately 170,000 clones, roughly 80% of them found once; the top ten carry about 4.3%. Sequencing input: PBMCs. The J gene is TRBJ1-1, the V gene TRBV7-9; the match to TRBD1 covers 9 bases. The receptor was isolated from a woman in her forties or fifties in good health and CMV-seropositive. The CDR3 spells CASSLGTGMNTEAFF. The DNA of the CDR3 is TGTGCCAGCAGCTTGGGGACAGGGATGAACACTGAAGCTTTCTTT.